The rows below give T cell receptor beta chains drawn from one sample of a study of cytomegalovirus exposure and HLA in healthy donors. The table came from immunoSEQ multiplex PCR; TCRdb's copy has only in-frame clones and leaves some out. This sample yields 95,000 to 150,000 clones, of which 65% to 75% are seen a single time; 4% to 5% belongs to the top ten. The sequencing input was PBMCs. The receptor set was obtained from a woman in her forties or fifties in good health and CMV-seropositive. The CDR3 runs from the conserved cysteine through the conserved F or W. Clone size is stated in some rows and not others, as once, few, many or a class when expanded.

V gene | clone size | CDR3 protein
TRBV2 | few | CASSEQGTGGYTF
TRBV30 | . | CAWSWEEKLFF
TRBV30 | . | CAWRAPFGTGGSYEQYF
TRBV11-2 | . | CASSLNHGTGELFF
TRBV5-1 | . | CASSLVDRDIGRGYTF
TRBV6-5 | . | CASRGTVYNSPLHF
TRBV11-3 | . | CASSSRDRNTEAFF
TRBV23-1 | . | CASSRPGQGALEYGNQPQHF
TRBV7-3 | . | CASSLSSGGGETQYF
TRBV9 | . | CASSVNRLGELFF
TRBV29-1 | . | CSVAGQLLSKNIQYF
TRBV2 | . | CASRPGWGRTGELFF
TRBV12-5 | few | CASGAGTTSHTDTQYF
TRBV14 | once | CASSQDRRGGGELFF
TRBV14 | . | CASSRTANSPLHF
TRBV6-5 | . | CASNRDFSSYEQYF
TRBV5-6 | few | CASSSGQSDTETQYF
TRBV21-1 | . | CASSTHRDFPDTQYF
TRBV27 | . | CASSLGPSSGNTIYF
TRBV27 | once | CASSSLAGGWETQYF
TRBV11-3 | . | CASSLGARGKTFF
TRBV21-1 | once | CASTQRVGDRIYEQYF
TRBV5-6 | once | CASSYGTGGAEQYF
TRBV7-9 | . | CSSSSDQRGYEQYF
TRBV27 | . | CASSFLLGAGGLYEQYF
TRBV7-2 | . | CASSLVLARQETQYF
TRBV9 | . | CASSRSGGPNSPLHF
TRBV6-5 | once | CASSYNSNQPQHF